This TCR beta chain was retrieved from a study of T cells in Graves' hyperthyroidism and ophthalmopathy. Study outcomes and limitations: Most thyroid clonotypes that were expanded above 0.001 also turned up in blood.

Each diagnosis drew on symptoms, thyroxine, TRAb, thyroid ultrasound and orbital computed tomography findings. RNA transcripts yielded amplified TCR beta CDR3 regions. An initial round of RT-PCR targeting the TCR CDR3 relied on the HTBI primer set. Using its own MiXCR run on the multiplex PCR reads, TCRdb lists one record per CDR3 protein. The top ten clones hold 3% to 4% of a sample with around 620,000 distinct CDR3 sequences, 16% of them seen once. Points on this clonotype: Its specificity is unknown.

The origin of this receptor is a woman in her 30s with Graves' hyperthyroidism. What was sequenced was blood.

CDR3 residues: CSARPDGTGTYEQYF. The DNA for the CDR3 is TGCAGTGCTCGTCCAGACGGGACCGGCACCTACGAGCAGTACTTC. This chain connects TRBV20-1 to TRBJ2-7; D may match TRBD1 or TRBD2 (5 bases each). This CDR3 has 15 amino acids. Germline V gene data show CDR1 as DFQATT and CDR2 as SNEGSKA (reference sequence). The V and J ends lost 5 bases and 2 bases respectively, with 19 bases between them.